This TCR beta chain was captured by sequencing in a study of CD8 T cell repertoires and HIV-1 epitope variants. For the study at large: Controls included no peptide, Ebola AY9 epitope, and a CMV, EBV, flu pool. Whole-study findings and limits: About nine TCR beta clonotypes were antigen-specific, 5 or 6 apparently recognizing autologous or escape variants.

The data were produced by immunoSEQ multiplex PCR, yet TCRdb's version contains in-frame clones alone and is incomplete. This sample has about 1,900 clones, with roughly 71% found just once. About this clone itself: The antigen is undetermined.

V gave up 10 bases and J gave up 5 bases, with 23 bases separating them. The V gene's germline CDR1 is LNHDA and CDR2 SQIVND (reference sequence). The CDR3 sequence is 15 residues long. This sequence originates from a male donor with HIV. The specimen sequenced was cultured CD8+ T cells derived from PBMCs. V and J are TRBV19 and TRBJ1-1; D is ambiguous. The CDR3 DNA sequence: TGTGCCACTTCGGGAAGTACGACGTCCGATACTGAAGCTTTCTTT. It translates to CATSGSTTSDTEAFF.